This entry is about one T cell receptor (beta chain). The sequenced fragment ends 3 residues before the CDR3 boundary, so the rest is inferred from the germline J gene. This sample is drawn from a study of T cells in women clearing cervical HPV infection. Germline assignment: CDR1 SGHTA and CDR2 FQGTGA. The V and J ends lost 6 bases and 2 bases respectively, with 13 bases between them. The CDR3 is 14 amino acids. TCR beta CDR3 amplified by multiplex PCR from approximately 1,200 ng genomic DNA. Using immunoSEQ multiplex PCR, the repertoire was profiled, and TCRdb retains in-frame clones only, with some absent. In all, the sample yields approximately 22,000 clones.

The sample was blood buffy coat. V is TRBV7-3 and J is TRBJ2-5, with D perhaps matching TRBD1 (6 bases). The receptor comes from a woman between 18 and 69 years old with a cervical HPV16 infection that either progressed to CIN3+ or cleared (not recorded which). The part of the CDR3 DNA that was read is TGTGCCAGCAGTGTTGTGGACAGACAAGAGACC. Amino acids: CASSVVDRQET. The entire CDR3 is CASSVVDRQETQYF.